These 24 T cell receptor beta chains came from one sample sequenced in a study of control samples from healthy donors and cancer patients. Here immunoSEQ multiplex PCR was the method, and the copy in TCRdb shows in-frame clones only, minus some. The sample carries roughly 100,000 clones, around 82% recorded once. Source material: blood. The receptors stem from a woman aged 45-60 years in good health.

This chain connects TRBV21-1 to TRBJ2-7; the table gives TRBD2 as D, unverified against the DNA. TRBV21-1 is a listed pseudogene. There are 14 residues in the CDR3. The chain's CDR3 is CASSKLEYGVEQYF. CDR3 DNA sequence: TGTGCCAGCAGCAAATTGGAATACGGGGTTGAGCAGTACTTC.

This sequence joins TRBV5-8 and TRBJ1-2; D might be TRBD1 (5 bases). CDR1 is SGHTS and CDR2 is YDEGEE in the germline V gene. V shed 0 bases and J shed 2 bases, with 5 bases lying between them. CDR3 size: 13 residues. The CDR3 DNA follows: TGTGCCAGCAGCTTGGGACAGAACTATGGCTACACCTTC. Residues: CASSLGQNYGYTF.

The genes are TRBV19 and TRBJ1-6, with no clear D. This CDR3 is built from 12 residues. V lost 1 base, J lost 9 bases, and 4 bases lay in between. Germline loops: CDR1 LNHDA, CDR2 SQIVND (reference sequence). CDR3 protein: CASSIVSSPLHF. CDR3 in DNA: TGTGCCAGTAGTATAGTATCTTCACCCCTCCACTTT.

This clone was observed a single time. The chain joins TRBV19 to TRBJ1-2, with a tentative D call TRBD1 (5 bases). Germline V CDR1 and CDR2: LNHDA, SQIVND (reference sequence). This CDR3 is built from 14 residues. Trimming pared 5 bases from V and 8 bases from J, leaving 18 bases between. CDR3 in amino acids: CASSPFVQGDGYTF. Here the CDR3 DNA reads TGTGCCAGTAGTCCCTTCGTCCAGGGAGACGGCTACACCTTC.

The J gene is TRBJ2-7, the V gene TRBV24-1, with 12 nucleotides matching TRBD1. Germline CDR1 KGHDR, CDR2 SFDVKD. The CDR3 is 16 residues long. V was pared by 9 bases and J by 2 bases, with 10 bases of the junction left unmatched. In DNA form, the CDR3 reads TGTGCCACCCGGGACAGGGGGCAATCGGGGCCCTACGAGCAGTACTTC. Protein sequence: CATRDRGQSGPYEQYF.

The CDR3: CAISDRGSEQYF. CDR3 bases: TGTGCCATCAGTGACCGGGGGTCGGAGCAGTACTTC. V usage is TRBV10-3 and J usage is TRBJ2-7, with D perhaps matching TRBD2 (6 bases). This CDR3 is built from 12 residues. Per the germline V gene, CDR1 is ENHRY and CDR2 is SYGVKD. Trimming removed 3 bases from V and 7 bases from J, with 10 bases in between.

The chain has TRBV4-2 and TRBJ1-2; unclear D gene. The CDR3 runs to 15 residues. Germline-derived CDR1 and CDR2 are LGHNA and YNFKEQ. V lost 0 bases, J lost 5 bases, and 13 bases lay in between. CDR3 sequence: CASSQDVGGEYGYTF. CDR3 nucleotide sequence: TGTGCCAGCAGCCAAGATGTCGGCGGGGAGTATGGCTACACCTTC.

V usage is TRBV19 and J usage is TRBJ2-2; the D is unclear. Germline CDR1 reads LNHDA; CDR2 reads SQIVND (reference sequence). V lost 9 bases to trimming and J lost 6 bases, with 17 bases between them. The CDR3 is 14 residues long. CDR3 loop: CASDRVGVSGELFF. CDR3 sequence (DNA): TGTGCCAGCGATCGGGTTGGGGTCTCCGGGGAGCTGTTTTTT.

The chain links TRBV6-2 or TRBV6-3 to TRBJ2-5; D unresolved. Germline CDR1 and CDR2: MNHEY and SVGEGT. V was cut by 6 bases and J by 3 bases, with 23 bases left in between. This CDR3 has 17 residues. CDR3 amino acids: CASSPQQNRWLKETQYF. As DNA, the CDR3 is TGTGCCAGCAGCCCCCAGCAGAACCGATGGTTGAAAGAGACCCAGTACTTC.

Here the CDR3 DNA reads TGTGCCAGCAGTGACGGGGCTATTGATGAAAAACTGTTTTTT. It is translated as CASSDGAIDEKLFF. The chain uses TRBV2 and TRBJ1-4, with TRBD1 as a possible D gene (5 bases). CDR1 is SNHLY, CDR2 FYNNEI, per germline. With 3 bases removed from V and 6 bases from J, the gap between germline ends came to 11 bases. The CDR3 consists of 14 residues. The complete variable domain, with remaining parts taken from reference TRBV2 and TRBJ1-4, reads EPEVTQTPSHQVTQMGQEVILRCVPISNHLYFYWYRQILGQKVEFLVSFYNNEISEKSEIFDDQFSVERPDGSNFTLKIRSTKLEDSAMYFCASSDGAIDEKLFFGSGTQLSVL.

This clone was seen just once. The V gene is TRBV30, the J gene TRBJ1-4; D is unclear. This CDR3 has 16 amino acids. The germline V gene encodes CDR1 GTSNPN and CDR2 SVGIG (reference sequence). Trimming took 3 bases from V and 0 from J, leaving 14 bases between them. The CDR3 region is CAWSLGAGTTNEKLFF. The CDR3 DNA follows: TGTGCCTGGAGCCTAGGCGCAGGAACAACTAATGAAAAACTGTTTTTT.

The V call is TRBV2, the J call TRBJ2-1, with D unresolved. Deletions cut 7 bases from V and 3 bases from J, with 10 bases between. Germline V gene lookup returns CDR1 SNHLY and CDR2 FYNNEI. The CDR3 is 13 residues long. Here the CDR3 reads CASTKSHYNEQFF. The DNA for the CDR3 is TGTGCCAGCACCAAGTCGCACTACAATGAGCAGTTCTTC.

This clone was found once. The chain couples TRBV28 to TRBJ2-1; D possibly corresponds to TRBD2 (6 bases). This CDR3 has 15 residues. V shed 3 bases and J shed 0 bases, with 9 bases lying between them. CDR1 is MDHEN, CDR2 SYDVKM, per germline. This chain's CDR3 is CASSFGGVSYNEQFF. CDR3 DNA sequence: TGTGCCAGCAGTTTCGGCGGGGTCTCCTACAATGAGCAGTTCTTC.

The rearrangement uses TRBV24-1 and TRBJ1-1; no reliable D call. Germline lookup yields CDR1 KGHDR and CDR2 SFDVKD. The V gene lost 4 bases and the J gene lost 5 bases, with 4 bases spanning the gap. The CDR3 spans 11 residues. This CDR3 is CATSEGTEAFF. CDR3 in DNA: TGTGCCACCAGTGAGGGGACTGAAGCTTTCTTT.

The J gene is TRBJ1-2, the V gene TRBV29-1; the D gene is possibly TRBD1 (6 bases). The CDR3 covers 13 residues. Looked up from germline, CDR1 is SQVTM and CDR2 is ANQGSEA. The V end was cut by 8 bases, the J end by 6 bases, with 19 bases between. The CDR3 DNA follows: TGCAGCTTTAGATTACAGGGTTCGGATGGCTACACCTTC. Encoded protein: CSFRLQGSDGYTF.

The DNA for the CDR3 is TGTGCCAGCAGTCGCCCTGGGGATGGCTATGGCTACACCTTC. Translation: CASSRPGDGYGYTF. The chain couples TRBV6-6 to TRBJ1-2; D remains ambiguous. CDR1 and CDR2 from the germline V gene are MNHNY and SVGAGI (reference sequence). This CDR3 has 14 residues. Trimming took off 5 bases at V and 4 bases at J, with 14 bases between the two ends.

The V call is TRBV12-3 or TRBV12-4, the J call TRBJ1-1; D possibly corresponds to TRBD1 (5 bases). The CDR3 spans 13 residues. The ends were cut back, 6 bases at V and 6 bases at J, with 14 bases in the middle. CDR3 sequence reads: CASRDTVGAEAFF. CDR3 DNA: TGTGCCAGCAGGGACACGGTGGGCGCTGAAGCTTTCTTT.

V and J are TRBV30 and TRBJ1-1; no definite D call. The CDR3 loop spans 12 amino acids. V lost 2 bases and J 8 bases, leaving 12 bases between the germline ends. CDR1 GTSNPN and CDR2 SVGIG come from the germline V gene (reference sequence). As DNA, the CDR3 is TGTGCCTGGAGTTTCTCGACGGAAGAAGCTTTCTTT. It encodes CAWSFSTEEAFF.

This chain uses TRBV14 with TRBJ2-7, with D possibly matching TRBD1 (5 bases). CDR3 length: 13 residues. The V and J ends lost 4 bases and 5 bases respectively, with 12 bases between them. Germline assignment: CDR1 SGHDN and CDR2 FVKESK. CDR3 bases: TGTGCCAGCAGCCGTACAGGTACCAACGAGCAGTACTTC. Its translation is CASSRTGTNEQYF.

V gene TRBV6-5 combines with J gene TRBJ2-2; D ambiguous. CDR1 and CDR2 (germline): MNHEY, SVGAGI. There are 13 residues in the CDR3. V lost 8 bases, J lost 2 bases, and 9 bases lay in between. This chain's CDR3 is CASGPENTGELFF. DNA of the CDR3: TGTGCCAGCGGCCCGGAAAACACCGGGGAGCTGTTTTTT.

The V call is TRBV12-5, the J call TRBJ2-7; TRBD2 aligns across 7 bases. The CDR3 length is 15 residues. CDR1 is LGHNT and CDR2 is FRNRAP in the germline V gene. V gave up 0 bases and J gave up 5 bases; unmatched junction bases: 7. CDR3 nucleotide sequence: TGTGCTAGTGGTTTGGTACTAGGCGGGAGTCACGAGCAGTACTTC. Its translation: CASGLVLGGSHEQYF. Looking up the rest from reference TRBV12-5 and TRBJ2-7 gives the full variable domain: DARVTQTPRHKVTEMGQEVTMRCQPILGHNTVFWYRQTMMQGLELLAYFRNRAPLDDSGMPKDRFSAEMPDATLATLKIQPSEPRDSAVYFCASGLVLGGSHEQYFGPGTRLTVT.

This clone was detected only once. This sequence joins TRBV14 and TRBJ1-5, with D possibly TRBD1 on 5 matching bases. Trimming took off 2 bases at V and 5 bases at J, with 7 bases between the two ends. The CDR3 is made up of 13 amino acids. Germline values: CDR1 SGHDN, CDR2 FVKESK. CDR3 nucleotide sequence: TGTGCCAGCAGCCAAAGCAGGGATCAGCCCCAGCATTTT. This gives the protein CASSQSRDQPQHF.

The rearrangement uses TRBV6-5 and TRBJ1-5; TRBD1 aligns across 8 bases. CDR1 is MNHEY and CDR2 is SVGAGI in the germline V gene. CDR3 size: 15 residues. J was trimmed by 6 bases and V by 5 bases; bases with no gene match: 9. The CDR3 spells CASSIPRTGSQPQHF. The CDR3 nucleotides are TGTGCCAGCAGTATCCCCCGGACAGGGAGTCAGCCCCAGCATTTT.

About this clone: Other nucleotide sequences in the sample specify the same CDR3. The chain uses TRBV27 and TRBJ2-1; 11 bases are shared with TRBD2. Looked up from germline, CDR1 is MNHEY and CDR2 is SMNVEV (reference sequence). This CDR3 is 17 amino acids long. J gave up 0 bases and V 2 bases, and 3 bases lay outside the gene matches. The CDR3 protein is CASSLRLAGGSYNEQFF. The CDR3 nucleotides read TGTGCCAGCAGTTTACGGCTAGCGGGAGGCTCCTACAATGAGCAGTTCTTC.